The 21 T cell receptor beta chains presented below share a single source sample, sequenced in a study of T cells in Graves' hyperthyroidism and ophthalmopathy. Using RNA transcripts as the source, TCR beta CDR3 regions were amplified. A first-round RT-PCR of the TCR CDR3 used the HTBI primer set. TCRdb passed the multiplex PCR reads through MiXCR, listing each CDR3 protein once. The table records fewer than 200,000 distinct CDR3 sequences, just under 9.5% of them present only once. Sequenced sample: blood. These receptors were collected from a young woman with Graves' hyperthyroidism that later progressed to Graves' ophthalmopathy.

The chain couples TRBV10-3 to TRBJ2-1; the match to TRBD2 covers 8 bases. The ends lost 6 bases at V and 1 base at J; junction bases unmatched: 2. Germline V gene data show CDR1 as ENHRY and CDR2 as SYGVKD. The CDR3 contains 14 residues. CDR3 in DNA: TGTGCCATCAGCACTAGCGGATCCTACAATGAGCAGTTCTTC. Its translation: CAISTSGSYNEQFF.

The sample holds many counts of this clonotype. The rearrangement links TRBV6-1 to TRBJ2-1; TRBD1 matches 8 bases. Germline CDR1 reads MNHNS; CDR2 reads SASEGT. The CDR3 is 15 amino acids. Trimming at V came to 5 bases and at J to 5 bases, leaving 8 bases not matched to a gene. The DNA of the CDR3 is TGTGCCAGCAGTCCCGACAGGGGCGGGAACAATGAGCAGTTCTTC. Translated, it gives CASSPDRGGNNEQFF.

This clonotype was seen many times. The rearrangement joins TRBV7-9 to TRBJ2-3; D unresolved. Between the trimmed V and J ends, which lost 2 bases and 0 bases, there was a span of 6 bases. Germline V gene lookup returns CDR1 SEHNR and CDR2 FQNEAQ (reference sequence). The CDR3 has 14 amino acids. CDR3 residues: CASSLPDSTDTQYF. The CDR3 DNA is TGTGCCAGCAGCTTACCGGACAGCACAGATACGCAGTATTTT. Based on the CDR3 plus reference TRBV7-9 and TRBJ2-3, the full variable domain is DTGVSQNPRHKITKRGQNVTFRCDPISEHNRLYWYRQTLGQGPEFLTYFQNEAQLEKSRLLSDRFSAERPKGSFSTLEIQRTEQGDSAMYLCASSLPDSTDTQYFGPGTRLTVL.

This clonotype was seen at least ten times. This chain connects TRBV18 to TRBJ1-5; maybe TRBD1 (6 bases). Germline V gene data show CDR1 as KGHSH and CDR2 as LQKENI. V lost 4 bases, J lost 7 bases, and 20 bases lay in between. The CDR3 loop spans 16 amino acids. The CDR3 DNA sequence: TGTGCCAGCTCACTAGGTGGGGGGGCATCGGGACAGCCCCAGCATTTT. Protein sequence: CASSLGGGASGQPQHF. Based on the CDR3 plus reference TRBV18 and TRBJ1-5, the full variable domain is NAGVMQNPRHLVRRRGQEARLRCSPMKGHSHVYWYRQLPEEGLKFMVYLQKENIIDESGMPKERFSAEFPKEGPSILRIQQVVRGDSAAYFCASSLGGGASGQPQHFGDGTRLSIL.

This clonotype was detected ten times or more. The V gene is TRBV2, the J gene TRBJ1-1; D is perhaps TRBD1 (5 bases). CDR1 and CDR2 from the germline V gene are SNHLY and FYNNEI. Trimming pared 5 bases from V and 1 base from J, leaving 11 bases between. The CDR3 consists of 14 residues. CDR3 nucleotide sequence: TGTGCCAGCAGTCTCGGGACGGGGAACACTGAAGCTTTCTTT. It specifies CASSLGTGNTEAFF.

This clonotype has a count of ten or more. The chain carries TRBV2 and TRBJ1-2; D possibly corresponds to TRBD1 (6 bases). With 5 bases removed from V and 7 bases from J, the gap between germline ends came to 11 bases. The CDR3 loop spans 12 amino acids. Germline values: CDR1 SNHLY, CDR2 FYNNEI. In nucleotides, the CDR3 is TGTGCCAGCAGTCGGACAGAACGTGGCTACACCTTC. The encoded protein is CASSRTERGYTF.

This clonotype appeared a few times. V usage is TRBV15 and J usage is TRBJ2-3, with a weak D call TRBD2 (5 bases). The CDR3 runs to 15 residues. The V end lost 2 bases, the J end lost 3 bases, and 12 bases lay between the germline ends. CDR1 and CDR2 from the germline V gene are LNHNV and YYDKDF (reference sequence). DNA of the CDR3: TGTGCCACCAGCAGAATAGGAGGTCGAACAGATACGCAGTATTTT. Its protein product is CATSRIGGRTDTQYF.

This chain links TRBV4-2 with TRBJ2-3, with D tentatively TRBD2 (6 bases). V gave up 1 base and J gave up 5 bases, with 16 bases separating them. This CDR3 spans 16 amino acids. CDR1 is LGHNA and CDR2 is YNFKEQ in the germline V gene. CDR3 amino acids: CASSQALADAQDTQYF. The CDR3 coding sequence is TGTGCCAGCAGCCAAGCACTAGCCGACGCACAAGATACGCAGTATTTT.

This clonotype was observed at least ten times. This chain connects TRBV7-9 to TRBJ2-3, with TRBD2 identical over 7 bases. Germline trimming cut 3 bases from V and 4 bases from J; bases unmatched to any gene: 1. Germline CDR1 reads SEHNR; CDR2 reads FQNEAQ (reference sequence). CDR3 length: 13 amino acids. CDR3 in amino acids: CASSLGGADTQYF. The CDR3 DNA is TGTGCCAGCAGCTTGGGGGGGGCAGATACGCAGTATTTT.

This clonotype was seen at least ten times. The rearrangement uses TRBV2 and TRBJ1-6; TRBD1 might be the D (6 bases). The CDR3 consists of 14 residues. Germline values: CDR1 SNHLY, CDR2 FYNNEI. Trimming stripped 6 bases from V and 7 bases from J, with 13 bases between. The DNA for the CDR3 is TGTGCCAGCAGGGGCGACAGGACGAATTCACCCCTCCACTTT. Protein: CASRGDRTNSPLHF.

This clonotype was picked up many times. The V and J genes are TRBV5-1 and TRBJ2-1; 13 nucleotides match TRBD2. V was pared by 3 bases and J by 9 bases, with 3 bases of the junction left unmatched. This CDR3 is 14 amino acids long. CDR1 is SGHRS and CDR2 is YFSETQ in the germline V gene. CDR3 in DNA: TGCGCCAGCAGCTCACTAGCGGGAGGGGCTGAGCAGTTCTTC. Translated: CASSSLAGGAEQFF. Full variable domain (outside the CDR3, taken from reference TRBV5-1 and TRBJ2-1): KAGVTQTPRYLIKTRGQQVTLSCSPISGHRSVSWYQQTPGQGLQFLFEYFSETQRNKGNFPGRFSGRQFSNSRSEMNVSTLELGDSALYLCASSSLAGGAEQFFGPGTRLTVL.

This clonotype was seen many times. This rearrangement joins TRBV5-1 to TRBJ1-4; TRBD1 matches at 7 bases. Germline-derived CDR1 and CDR2 are SGHRS and YFSETQ. V shed 4 bases and J 8 bases; nucleotides not matched to a gene: 14. This CDR3 contains 16 residues. The CDR3 region has the DNA TGCGCCAGCAGCAGACGCGCGACAGGGCAGGGGGAAAAACTGTTTTTT. Its protein product is CASSRRATGQGEKLFF.

This clonotype has at least ten counts. The rearrangement joins TRBV7-8 to TRBJ1-4, with 7 bases identical to TRBD1. V shed 5 bases, J shed 3 bases, and the junction held 9 bases outside the gene matches. Germline CDR1 SGHVS, CDR2 FQNEAQ. This CDR3 has 16 amino acids. The DNA of the CDR3 is TGTGCCAGCAGCCCTTTACAGGGGCATGCTAATGAAAAACTGTTTTTT. Protein sequence: CASSPLQGHANEKLFF.

This clonotype occurred many times. The V gene is TRBV27, the J gene TRBJ1-1; possible D gene TRBD1, 5 bases. The CDR3 contains 15 residues. Trimming removed 2 bases at V and 1 base at J, with 11 bases between. From germline, CDR1 is MNHEY and CDR2 SMNVEV (reference sequence). In DNA form, the CDR3 reads TGTGCCAGCAGTTTAAGGGGACTAGGGAACACTGAAGCTTTCTTT. Translating it yields CASSLRGLGNTEAFF.

This clonotype was recorded many times. The gene calls are TRBV11-2 and TRBJ2-3, with TRBD2 matching 10 bases. With 5 bases clipped from V and 1 base from J, the junction kept 9 bases outside the gene matches. Germline CDR1 and CDR2: SGHAT and FQNNGV. This CDR3 is 17 amino acids long. This chain's CDR3 is CASSRLITSGGTDTQYF. CDR3 nucleotide sequence: TGTGCCAGCAGCCGATTGATTACTAGCGGGGGCACAGATACGCAGTATTTT.

A remark on this clonotype: It may be a read error: a sequence one base away is much more abundant. The chain links TRBV10-3 to TRBJ1-4; the D is unclear. Germline V CDR1 and CDR2: ENHRY, SYGVKD. This CDR3 has 14 residues. Written as DNA, the CDR3 is TGTGCCATCAGTGATCAGGCGGCTAATGGAAAACTGTTTTTT. The encoded protein is CAISDQAANGKLFF.

The table lists this clonotype with many counts. This chain joins TRBV3-1 and TRBJ1-5, with D hard to call. The CDR3 contains 16 residues. Germline loops: CDR1 LGHDT, CDR2 YNNKEL (reference sequence). V was clipped by 1 base and J by 0 bases, with 10 bases between them. CDR3 residues: CASSQVPSHSNQPQHF. In DNA, the CDR3 is TGTGCCAGCAGCCAAGTCCCCAGCCATAGCAATCAGCCCCAGCATTTT.

The chain employs TRBV3-1 and TRBJ1-2; no firm D call. The V gene's germline CDR1 is LGHDT and CDR2 YNNKEL (reference sequence). The CDR3 totals 13 residues. V was shortened by 0 bases and J by 8 bases, with 10 bases between the two germline ends. CDR3 sequence: CASSQDLGLGYTF. For the CDR3, the DNA is TGTGCCAGCAGCCAAGATCTAGGGCTCGGCTACACCTTC.

V and J are TRBV2 and TRBJ2-7; perhaps TRBD2 as D (7 bases). Germline V gene sequence: CDR1 SNHLY, CDR2 FYNNEI. CDR3 size: 18 residues. V lost 7 bases to trimming and J lost 0 bases, with 25 bases between them. Here the CDR3 DNA reads TGTGCCAGCAACCCCGACTTGGCGGGGGCCCGTAGCTCCTACGAGCAGTACTTC. This codes for CASNPDLAGARSSYEQYF.

There are many counts of this clonotype. The chain recombines TRBV9 with TRBJ1-2; TRBD1 might be the D (5 bases). Per the germline V gene, CDR1 is SGDLS and CDR2 is YYNGEE. The CDR3 covers 12 residues. V was pared by 4 bases and J by 8 bases, with 12 bases between. The CDR3 DNA is TGTGCCAGCAGCATACCAGGGTACGGCTACACCTTC. Translating gives CASSIPGYGYTF.

Ten or more counts support this clonotype. This chain connects TRBV12-3 or TRBV12-4 to TRBJ2-3, with 13 bases that match TRBD2. Losses at the gene ends were 4 bases for V and 2 bases for J; bases not matched to a gene: 6. This CDR3 is built from 17 residues. The CDR3 DNA reads TGTGCCAGCAGTTCAGGGACTAGCGGGATATACACAGATACGCAGTATTTT. This sequence encodes CASSSGTSGIYTDTQYF.